This T cell receptor (beta chain) is from a study of T cells in Graves' hyperthyroidism and ophthalmopathy. Study-level results: Blood also contained most expanded thyroid clonotypes above 0.001.

Uncontrolled infection, other autoimmune disease, pregnancy or lactation excluded patients. Diagnoses were made from clinical symptoms, serum measures (thyroxine and TRAb), thyroid ultrasound and orbital computed tomography. An approximately 9.8 ml volume of fresh peripheral blood provided the PBMCs. Researchers took RNA transcripts and amplified the TCR beta CDR3 regions from them. In the first-round RT-PCR of the TCR CDR3, the HTBI primer set was used. MiXCR, run by TCRdb on the multiplex PCR reads, gives a single entry per CDR3 protein. In the table there are around 600,000 distinct CDR3 sequences, approximately 15% of which are singletons. CDR3 length equals 14 residues. Losses at the gene ends were 5 bases for V and 4 bases for J; bases not matched to a gene: 7. Germline V gene sequence: CDR1 ENHRY, CDR2 SYGVKD. This clonotype turned up a few times. The antigen remains undetermined.

The sequenced sample was blood. This chain connects TRBV10-3 to TRBJ2-7; 8 bases agree with TRBD1. This TCR came from a young woman with Graves' ophthalmopathy. As DNA, the CDR3 is TGTGCCATCAGTCTGACAGGGGTAGGGTACGAGCAGTACTTC. This encodes CAISLTGVGYEQYF.